The 21 T cell receptor beta chains below come from one sample, sequenced in a study of response to subunit inactivated influenza vaccine. TCRdb re-derived calls from the RT-PCR reads in MiXCR, one entry per CDR3 protein. The data contain under 550,000 distinct CDR3 sequences, around 7.7% of them singletons. Material: PBMCs from blood, obtained around 25 months after vaccination. The receptors come from a man between 50 and 75 years old who received an inactivated influenza vaccine.

This clonotype was detected a few times. The chain links TRBV15 to TRBJ2-5; TRBD2 is a possible D gene (6 bases). Deletions cut 1 base from V and 4 bases from J, with 10 bases between. The CDR3 has 14 amino acids. Germline-derived CDR1 and CDR2 are LNHNV and YYDKDF (reference sequence). The CDR3 DNA sequence: TGTGCCACCAGCAGAGCATACGGGAGAGAGACCCAGTACTTC. It translates to CATSRAYGRETQYF.

There are a few counts of this clonotype. This chain connects TRBV7-2 to TRBJ1-2; D uncertain. Trimming pared 2 bases from V and 2 bases from J, leaving 9 bases between. The germline gives CDR1 SGHTA, CDR2 FQGNSA. CDR3 length equals 14 residues. The CDR3 is CASSLMVGNYGYTF. In nucleotides, the CDR3 is TGTGCCAGCAGCTTAATGGTAGGCAACTATGGCTACACCTTC. The full variable domain, in which reference TRBV7-2 and TRBJ1-2 provide the parts outside the CDR3, is GAGVSQSPSNKVTEKGKDVELRCDPISGHTALYWYRQSLGQGLEFLIYFQGNSAPDKSGLPSDRFSAERTGGSVSTLTIQRTQQEDSAVYLCASSLMVGNYGYTFGSGTRLTVV.

The sample holds a few counts of this clonotype. The chain joins TRBV20-1 to TRBJ2-1; TRBD2 might be the D (5 bases). From germline, CDR1 is DFQATT and CDR2 SNEGSKA (reference sequence). The CDR3 runs 16 residues. Trimming took 3 bases from V and 0 from J, leaving 15 bases between them. The CDR3 is CSASLIAWSSYNEQFF. The CDR3 DNA sequence: TGCAGTGCTAGTCTGATAGCGTGGAGCTCCTACAATGAGCAGTTCTTC.

Only a few counts were recorded for this clonotype. The chain links TRBV11-1 to TRBJ2-5, with 9 positions matching TRBD2. CDR1 is SGHAT and CDR2 is FQDESV in the germline V gene (reference sequence). Trimming at V came to 5 bases and at J to 1 base, leaving 14 bases not matched to a gene. The CDR3 loop spans 18 amino acids. The CDR3 nucleotides are TGTGCCAGCAGCGGCAAAGGAATAGCGGGGGCGCTCCAAGAGACCCAGTACTTC. Translating it yields CASSGKGIAGALQETQYF.

The chain employs TRBV7-9 and TRBJ1-2, with 12 bases fitting TRBD1. This CDR3 spans 16 amino acids. Looked up from germline, CDR1 is SEHNR and CDR2 is FQNEAQ (reference sequence). Trimming cost V 6 bases and J 11 bases; bases outside gene matches: 16. Here the CDR3 reads CASSAPGTGGAVGYTF. For the CDR3, the DNA is TGTGCCAGCAGTGCCCCCGGGACAGGGGGCGCGGTGGGGTACACCTTC. Filled out from reference TRBV7-9 and TRBJ1-2, the complete variable domain reads DTGVSQNPRHKITKRGQNVTFRCDPISEHNRLYWYRQTLGQGPEFLTYFQNEAQLEKSRLLSDRFSAERPKGSFSTLEIQRTEQGDSAMYLCASSAPGTGGAVGYTFGSGTRLTVV.

In its sample, this clonotype was seen a few times. The rearrangement links TRBV5-1 to TRBJ2-2, with 11 bases aligning to TRBD1. This CDR3 has 17 amino acids. CDR1 is SGHRS, CDR2 YFSETQ, per germline. With V trimmed by 1 base and J by 7 bases, 9 bases remained unmatched. This CDR3 reads CASSLNPGTGGIGELFF. The CDR3, as DNA: TGCGCCAGCAGCTTGAATCCCGGGACAGGGGGAATCGGGGAGCTGTTTTTT. Combining the CDR3 with reference TRBV5-1 and TRBJ2-2 gives the whole variable domain KAGVTQTPRYLIKTRGQQVTLSCSPISGHRSVSWYQQTPGQGLQFLFEYFSETQRNKGNFPGRFSGRQFSNSRSEMNVSTLELGDSALYLCASSLNPGTGGIGELFFGEGSRLTVL.

This clonotype was detected only a few times. This chain joins TRBV12-3 or TRBV12-4 and TRBJ1-1, with a tentative D call TRBD1 (5 bases). Trimming took off 6 bases at V and 1 base at J, with 9 bases between the two ends. This CDR3 has 13 amino acids. This chain's CDR3 is CASRYGGNTEAFF. The CDR3 bases are TGTGCCAGCAGGTATGGGGGGAACACTGAAGCTTTCTTT.

This clonotype has at least ten counts. The chain has TRBV7-9 and TRBJ1-4, with no clear D. CDR3 size: 14 residues. Germline V gene data show CDR1 as SEHNR and CDR2 as FQNEAQ (reference sequence). V lost 5 bases and J lost 2, with 9 bases in between. The CDR3 here is CASSSRGTNEKLFF. The DNA of the CDR3 is TGTGCCAGCAGCAGCCGCGGGACTAATGAAAAACTGTTTTTT.

This chain links TRBV18 with TRBJ2-7, with D possibly TRBD1 on 6 matching bases. The germline V gene encodes CDR1 KGHSH and CDR2 LQKENI. V lost 3 bases and J 2 bases, leaving 11 bases between the germline ends. The CDR3 has 14 residues. DNA for the CDR3: TGTGCCAGCTCACCGCTTAGGACAGCCTACGAGCAGTACTTC. Protein: CASSPLRTAYEQYF.

There are many counts of this clonotype. The CDR3 is CASSLAGGGYEQYF. In DNA, the CDR3 is TGTGCCAGCAGTTTAGCGGGAGGGGGCTACGAGCAGTACTTC. The rearrangement links TRBV12-3 or TRBV12-4 to TRBJ2-7, with D perhaps matching TRBD2 (7 bases). The germline V and J ends were trimmed by 0 bases and 3 bases, with 9 bases remaining between them. CDR3 size: 14 residues.

This chain joins TRBV18 and TRBJ2-7; 8 positions match TRBD1. The J segment lost 5 bases and the V segment lost 3 bases, leaving 9 bases of the junction unmatched. Germline lookup yields CDR1 KGHSH and CDR2 LQKENI. CDR3 length equals 15 residues. CDR3 sequence (DNA): TGTGCCAGCTCACCTCTAGACAGGGGAGTCCACGAGCAGTACTTC. Translated: CASSPLDRGVHEQYF.

This clonotype was observed many times. The V and J genes are TRBV20-1 and TRBJ2-2; maybe TRBD1 (6 bases). Germline assignment: CDR1 DFQATT and CDR2 SNEGSKA (reference sequence). V was shortened by 7 bases and J by 0 bases, with 12 bases between the two germline ends. The CDR3 sequence is 14 residues long. The CDR3 DNA follows: TGCAGTGTATCAGGGGCTGCGAACACCGGGGAGCTGTTTTTT. It yields the protein CSVSGAANTGELFF.

The sample holds a few counts of this clonotype. The chain combines TRBV7-2 with TRBJ1-1, with D unclear. CDR1 SGHTA and CDR2 FQGNSA come from the germline V gene. Trimming took 4 bases from V and 1 from J, leaving 10 bases between them. The CDR3 totals 14 residues. The CDR3 bases are TGTGCCAGCAGCTGGAACCGGGGGAACACTGAAGCTTTCTTT. This codes for CASSWNRGNTEAFF.

The J gene is TRBJ2-7, the V gene TRBV2; D is perhaps TRBD2 (5 bases). This CDR3 comprises 12 residues. V was clipped by 10 bases and J by 2 bases, with 12 bases between them. Germline V lookup: CDR1 SNHLY, CDR2 FYNNEI. CDR3 region: CATRDNPYEQYF. CDR3 nucleotides: TGTGCCACCCGGGATAATCCCTACGAGCAGTACTTC.

There are many counts of this clonotype. The V call is TRBV7-2, the J call TRBJ1-1; no reliable D call. The V end lost 3 bases, the J end lost 1 base, and 15 bases lay between the germline ends. CDR3 size: 16 residues. Germline CDR1 is SGHTA and CDR2 is FQGNSA. CDR3 sequence (DNA): TGTGCCAGCAGCTTCGGCCAAGGGCCCGCGAACACTGAAGCTTTCTTT. Protein sequence: CASSFGQGPANTEAFF.

This clonotype was seen only a few times. The rearrangement joins TRBV5-4 to TRBJ2-4, with TRBD2 as a possible D gene (6 bases). CDR3 length: 16 residues. Trimming took 3 bases from V and 1 from J, leaving 14 bases between them. Germline-derived CDR1 and CDR2 are SGHNT and YYREEE (reference sequence). The CDR3 loop is CASSSGGGWAKNIQYF. CDR3 bases: TGTGCCAGCAGCTCCGGGGGAGGCTGGGCCAAAAACATTCAGTACTTC.

In its sample, this clonotype was seen a few times. This rearrangement joins TRBV4-3 to TRBJ1-1; no definite D call. Deletions cut 0 bases from V and 0 bases from J, with 8 bases between. The CDR3 consists of 15 residues. The germline V gene has CDR1 LGHNA and CDR2 YSLEER. The CDR3 DNA reads TGCGCCAGCAGCCAAGATAAGGGTTTGAACACTGAAGCTTTCTTT. It translates to CASSQDKGLNTEAFF.

This clonotype was seen a handful of times. The chain uses TRBV16 and TRBJ1-4, with a possible D match to TRBD1 (5 bases). Germline values: CDR1 KGHSY, CDR2 FQNENV. Trimming took 4 bases from V and 4 from J, leaving 10 bases between them. This CDR3 is built from 14 residues. CDR3 coding DNA: TGTGCCAGCAGCCTTCGAGGGGATAATGAAAAACTGTTTTTT. Protein product: CASSLRGDNEKLFF.

The CDR3 DNA follows: TGTGCCAGCAGTTTAGATCAGGGGGCGCGGACAGATACGCAGTATTTT. Amino acid sequence: CASSLDQGARTDTQYF. V and J are TRBV2 and TRBJ2-3; 8 nucleotides line up with TRBD1. This CDR3 has 16 residues. CDR1 SNHLY and CDR2 FYNNEI come from the germline V gene. V lost 5 bases to trimming and J lost 3 bases; unmatched junction nucleotides: 10.

There are a few counts of this clonotype. The genes are TRBV12-3 or TRBV12-4 and TRBJ1-1; no firm D call. V was pared by 3 bases and J by 0 bases, with 8 bases between. This CDR3 has 14 residues. DNA of the CDR3: TGTGCCAGCAGTTTGGTTGGACTGAACACTGAAGCTTTCTTT. It encodes CASSLVGLNTEAFF.

This clonotype was observed a handful of times. This chain connects TRBV7-2 to TRBJ2-5; perhaps TRBD1 as D (6 bases). Deletions cut 3 bases from V and 1 base from J, with 12 bases between. This CDR3 is built from 15 residues. Germline V lookup: CDR1 SGHTA, CDR2 FQGNSA. CDR3 coding DNA: TGTGCCAGCAGCTTTCGCAGGGGCTTCCAAGAGACCCAGTACTTC. Its translation is CASSFRRGFQETQYF.